The next 21 T cell receptor beta chains were all read from a single sample in a study of blood T cells in healthy people across ages. Then a second PCR, running roughly 7 to 11 cycles, was carried out with a sample-barcoded 5' primer and a J-beta primer mix. TCRdb called the 5' RACE reads again in MiXCR, with one record for every CDR3 protein. The table shows approximately 940,000 distinct CDR3 sequences, with around 49% occurring only once. The material sequenced was blood. The origin of the receptors is a man aged 25 to 45 in good health.

Only a few counts were recorded for this clonotype. CDR3 sequence: CSAPLTGRRSGANVLTF. The CDR3 coding sequence is TGCAGTGCTCCGTTGACAGGGCGACGATCTGGGGCCAACGTCCTGACTTTC. This rearrangement joins TRBV20-1 to TRBJ2-6; 7 bases align to TRBD1. V lost 5 bases and J lost 1; bases outside the gene matches: 11. Germline V gene data show CDR1 as DFQATT and CDR2 as SNEGSKA (reference sequence). CDR3 length: 17 amino acids.

The rearrangement uses TRBV12-3 or TRBV12-4 and TRBJ2-3; 7 bases agree with TRBD2. With 7 bases clipped from V and 2 bases from J, the junction kept 9 bases outside the gene matches. This CDR3 is 15 amino acids long. The CDR3 DNA reads as TGTGCCAGCACCTTTCGGGGAGGGAACACAGATACGCAGTATTTT. This translates into CASTFRGGNTDTQYF.

In DNA, the CDR3 is TGTGCCAGCAGTCCAAAGGGACAGGGGGCTGAAAACATTCAGTACTTC. Its translation: CASSPKGQGAENIQYF. The chain employs TRBV12-3 or TRBV12-4 and TRBJ2-4; TRBD1 aligns across 12 bases. Losses at the gene ends were 5 bases for V and 5 bases for J; bases not matched to a gene: 7. This CDR3 region has 16 residues.

Comments on this clonotype: Sequence at one end of the junction differs from germline and may be a read error. The genes are TRBV28 and TRBJ2-3, with a tentative D call TRBD1 (6 bases). Germline V gene sequence: CDR1 MDHEN, CDR2 SYDVKM. The CDR3 loop spans 15 amino acids. Here the CDR3 reads CAGSPGRGTTDTQYF. In DNA form, the CDR3 reads TGTGCCGGCAGCCCGGGCAGGGGCACCACAGATACGCAGTATTTT.

The V gene is TRBV7-2, the J gene TRBJ2-3; tentatively, D is TRBD2 (5 bases). V was shortened by 0 bases and J by 5 bases, with 12 bases between the two germline ends. In germline, CDR1 is SGHTA, CDR2 FQGNSA. The CDR3 totals 15 residues. For the CDR3, the DNA is TGTGCCAGCAGCTTAGCGTCTAGCCGAGGAGATACGCAGTATTTT. Its protein product is CASSLASSRGDTQYF.

J is TRBJ2-1 and V is TRBV15, with TRBD1 as a possible D gene (6 bases). There are 15 residues in the CDR3. From germline, CDR1 is LNHNV and CDR2 YYDKDF (reference sequence). V lost 1 base to trimming and J lost 4 bases, with 11 bases between them. CDR3 in DNA: TGTGCCACCAGCAGAGGGGACAACCGTTACAATGAGCAGTTCTTC. It codes for CATSRGDNRYNEQFF.

In its sample, this clonotype was seen a few times. The V gene is TRBV27, the J gene TRBJ2-7; the match to TRBD1 covers 8 bases. The closer fit of TRBJ2-5 to the DNA end suggests the J call may be wrong. Germline V gene lookup returns CDR1 MNHEY and CDR2 SMNVEV (reference sequence). The CDR3 contains 14 residues. CDR3 region: CASSLSRQGETQYF. The CDR3 DNA reads TGTGCCAGCAGTTTATCCAGACAGGGGGAGACCCAGTACTTC.

This chain links TRBV13 with TRBJ1-5; D is ambiguous. In germline, CDR1 is PRHDT, CDR2 FYEKMQ (reference sequence). V shed 3 bases and J shed 1 base, with 10 bases lying between them. This CDR3 is built from 15 residues. The CDR3 region is CASSFPTMSNQPQHF. The DNA of the CDR3 is TGTGCCAGCAGCTTCCCGACAATGAGCAATCAGCCCCAGCATTTT.

This clonotype was detected a few times. The chain links TRBV5-4 to TRBJ2-1; 12 nucleotides agree with TRBD2. Germline V gene data show CDR1 as SGHNT and CDR2 as YYREEE (reference sequence). Trimming took 3 bases from V and 8 from J; bases not matched to a gene: 9. The CDR3 has 16 residues. The CDR3 DNA follows: TGTGCCAGCAGCTCGGCTAGCGGGGGGGCTCATCATGAGCAGTTCTTC. Translating it yields CASSSASGGAHHEQFF.

V and J are TRBV20-1 and TRBJ1-1, with D hard to call. This CDR3 is built from 12 residues. V dropped 6 bases and J dropped 6 bases, with 14 bases sitting between them. Per germline, CDR1 DFQATT and CDR2 SNEGSKA (reference sequence). As DNA, the CDR3 is TGCAGTGCGCCGGGCCCGGCCCCTGAAGCTTTCTTT. This codes for CSAPGPAPEAFF.

This clonotype was seen more than once but under ten times. This chain uses TRBV29-1 with TRBJ2-2; TRBD1 might be the D (5 bases). Germline V gene lookup returns CDR1 SQVTM and CDR2 ANQGSEA. V was clipped by 3 bases and J by 0 bases, with 11 bases between them. This CDR3 spans 15 amino acids. The CDR3 nucleotides are TGCAGCGTTGAGGGGCCCTATTCGAACACCGGGGAGCTGTTTTTT. Translated, it gives CSVEGPYSNTGELFF.

This clonotype has just a few counts. The chain uses TRBV2 and TRBJ1-5, with a tentative D call TRBD1 (6 bases). Per germline, CDR1 SNHLY and CDR2 FYNNEI. This CDR3 region has 14 residues. Trimming stripped 1 base from V and 4 bases from J, with 8 bases between. The CDR3 reads CASSEGQGNQPQHF. The CDR3 DNA follows: TGTGCCAGCAGTGAAGGGCAGGGGAATCAGCCCCAGCATTTT.

The gene calls are TRBV5-4 and TRBJ2-2; the D gene is possibly TRBD1 (5 bases). There are 13 residues in the CDR3. V was cut by 4 bases and J by 6 bases, with 10 bases left in between. Germline assignment: CDR1 SGHNT and CDR2 YYREEE (reference sequence). CDR3 nucleotides: TGTGCCAGCAGCGGCAGGGTAGCCGGGGAGCTGTTTTTT. This encodes CASSGRVAGELFF.

The chain recombines TRBV20-1 with TRBJ1-5; perhaps TRBD1 as D (5 bases). The germline V and J ends were trimmed by 7 bases and 0 bases, with 13 bases remaining between them. Germline V gene lookup returns CDR1 DFQATT and CDR2 SNEGSKA (reference sequence). CDR3 length equals 14 residues. DNA of the CDR3: TGCAGTGTAAAAGGGGAATATAGCAATCAGCCCCAGCATTTT. Its translation: CSVKGEYSNQPQHF.

This clonotype was counted only a few times. The rearrangement uses TRBV7-9 and TRBJ2-3; 11 bases map to TRBD2. The V and J ends lost 5 bases and 2 bases, in that order; junction bases with no gene match: 6. Looked up from germline, CDR1 is SEHNR and CDR2 is FQNEAQ (reference sequence). CDR3 length: 16 amino acids. This CDR3 is CASSTTSGGFTDTQYF. The CDR3 coding sequence is TGTGCCAGCAGCACTACTAGCGGGGGTTTCACAGATACGCAGTATTTT.

J is TRBJ2-3 and V is TRBV6-4; 8 positions agree with TRBD2. The CDR3 has 14 amino acids. V was pared by 6 bases and J by 6 bases, with 8 bases of the junction left unmatched. CDR1 MRHNA and CDR2 SNTAGT come from the germline V gene. For the CDR3, the DNA is TGTGCCAGCAGCCCCTTAGCGGGGTCTGATACGCAGTATTTT. Its translation is CASSPLAGSDTQYF.

This clonotype was recorded only once. The chain uses TRBV10-3 and TRBJ2-1, with 9 bases lining up with TRBD2. The CDR3 length is 15 residues. J lost 4 bases, V lost 4 bases, and 5 bases had no gene match. In germline, CDR1 is ENHRY, CDR2 SYGVKD. The CDR3: CAISVGGGAYNEQFF. The CDR3 DNA reads TGTGCCATCAGTGTGGGCGGGGGGGCTTACAATGAGCAGTTCTTC.

This chain connects TRBV9 to TRBJ1-1, with a tentative D call TRBD1 (5 bases). Germline V gives CDR1 SGDLS, CDR2 YYNGEE. CDR3 length equals 16 residues. V gave up 4 bases and J gave up 6 bases, with 22 bases separating them. CDR3: CASSRRRGHGDAEAFF. The CDR3 DNA reads as TGTGCCAGCAGCAGACGCCGGGGTCACGGGGACGCTGAAGCTTTCTTT.

The chain links TRBV28 to TRBJ2-5; 9 bases agree with TRBD1. The trim removed 5 bases at V and 5 bases at J, leaving 12 bases unmatched. The V gene's germline CDR1 is MDHEN and CDR2 SYDVKM. The CDR3 sequence is 16 residues long. This chain's CDR3 is CASSPPRDRVTETQYF. The CDR3, as DNA: TGTGCCAGCAGTCCACCCCGGGACAGGGTCACCGAGACCCAGTACTTC.

The V and J genes are TRBV24-1 and TRBJ2-1; 7 bases line up with TRBD1. The end of the DNA fits TRBJ2-7 better, so the J call may be wrong. Looked up from germline, CDR1 is KGHDR and CDR2 is SFDVKD. This CDR3 has 15 residues. In DNA form, the CDR3 reads TGTGCCACCAGTTCACAGGGGAGCTCCTACAATGAGCAGTACTTC. Its protein is CATSSQGSSYNEQYF.

Turning to this clonotype: A single base separates this from a much larger clone, so it may be a read error. This chain links TRBV28 with TRBJ2-1, with D possibly called TRBD1 or TRBD2 (6 bases each). The CDR3 has 13 amino acids. Germline-derived CDR1 and CDR2 are MDHEN and SYDVKM. The DNA for the CDR3 is TGTGTCAGCAGCCCCGGGGGCAAAGGGGAGCAGTTCTTC. This encodes CVSSPGGKGEQFF.